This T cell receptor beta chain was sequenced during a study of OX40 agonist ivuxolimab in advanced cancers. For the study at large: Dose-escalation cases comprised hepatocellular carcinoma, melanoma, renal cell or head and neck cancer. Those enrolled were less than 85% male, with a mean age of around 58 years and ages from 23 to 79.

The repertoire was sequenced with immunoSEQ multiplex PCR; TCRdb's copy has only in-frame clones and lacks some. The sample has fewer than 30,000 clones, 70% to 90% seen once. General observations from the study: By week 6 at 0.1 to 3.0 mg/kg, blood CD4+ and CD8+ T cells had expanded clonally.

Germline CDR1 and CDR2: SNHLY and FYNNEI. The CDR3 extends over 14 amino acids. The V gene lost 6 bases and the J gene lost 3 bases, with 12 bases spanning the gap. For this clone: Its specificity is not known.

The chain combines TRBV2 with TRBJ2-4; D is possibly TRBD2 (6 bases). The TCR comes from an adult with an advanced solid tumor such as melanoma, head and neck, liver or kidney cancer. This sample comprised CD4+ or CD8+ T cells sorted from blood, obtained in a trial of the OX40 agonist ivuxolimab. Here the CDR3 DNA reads TGTGCCAGCAGGGGGGGTACCGGCAAAAACATTCAGTACTTC. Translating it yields CASRGGTGKNIQYF.